These 19 T cell receptor beta chains were all obtained from the same sample, sequenced in a study of CXCR3-negative and CXCR3-positive naive CD8 T cells. The TRB libraries of cDNA were built by UMI-labeled 5' RACE. TCRdb re-analyzed the 5' RACE reads; it lists each CDR3 protein once, without DNA. The repertoire table contains over 35,000 distinct CDR3 sequences. The sequenced material came from naive CXCR3- CD8+ T cells from blood. Subset described: CD45RO-CCR7+CD27+CD95- naive CD8+ T cells lacking CXCR3 (TNR3-). All receptors derive from a human donor in good health. Some clones in this sample may be carry-over from other donors' samples.

The J gene is TRBJ2-7, the V gene TRBV10-3; with no DNA, the TCRdb D assignment of TRBD1 cannot be verified. From germline, CDR1 is ENHRY and CDR2 SYGVKD. CDR3 length: 15 residues. The CDR3: CAISEPTGGSYEQYF.

This chain uses TRBV27 with TRBJ2-5; checking the TCRdb D call of TRBD2 is not possible without DNA. From germline, CDR1 is MNHEY and CDR2 SMNVEV (reference sequence). The CDR3 runs to 15 residues. The CDR3 spells CASSGTSRIDETQYF.

The rearrangement uses TRBV6-2 or TRBV6-3 and TRBJ2-3; the TCRdb call, TRBD1, lacks DNA for checking. The germline gives CDR1 MNHEY, CDR2 SVGEGT. CDR3 length: 17 amino acids. CDR3 amino acids: CASSYLWTVSGTDTQYF.

CDR3 sequence: CASSFTSGYYEQYF. The chain couples TRBV28 to TRBJ2-7; TCRdb picks TRBD2, but there is no DNA to check that call. CDR1 MDHEN and CDR2 SYDVKM come from the germline V gene. This CDR3 spans 14 amino acids.

The V and J genes are TRBV6-5 and TRBJ2-3; absent DNA, TCRdb's TRBD2 call cannot be checked. CDR1 and CDR2 (germline): MNHEY, SVGAGI. The CDR3 length is 15 residues. The CDR3 reads CASSYISPWTDTQYF.

The chain has TRBV10-3 and TRBJ2-7; there is no DNA to check the TCRdb D call of TRBD1. The CDR3 contains 14 residues. Germline V lookup: CDR1 ENHRY, CDR2 SYGVKD. CDR3 amino acids: CAISPGTSSYEQYF.

V and J are TRBV20-1 and TRBJ2-7; checking the TCRdb D call of TRBD1 is not possible without DNA. The CDR3 runs to 13 residues. The germline V gene encodes CDR1 DFQATT and CDR2 SNEGSKA (reference sequence). CDR3 residues: CSARAGYPYEQYF.

This chain joins TRBV12-3 or TRBV12-4 and TRBJ2-7; absent DNA, TCRdb's TRBD1 call cannot be checked. The CDR3 length is 11 residues. CDR3 in amino acids: CASSFGDRREF.

The chain uses TRBV27 and TRBJ2-5; TCRdb designates TRBD2, a call that cannot be tested without DNA. The CDR3 totals 15 residues. Germline V gene data show CDR1 as MNHEY and CDR2 as SMNVEV (reference sequence). CDR3 amino acids: CASSSTRTIQETQYF.

V is TRBV28 and J is TRBJ2-1; the D call of TRBD2 rests on TCRdb alone, since no DNA is present to check it. The CDR3 is 11 amino acids. Germline CDR1 reads MDHEN; CDR2 reads SYDVKM. The CDR3 reads CASSGGYPVVF.

The chain joins TRBV20-1 to TRBJ1-3; TCRdb picks TRBD1, but there is no DNA to check that call. CDR1 is DFQATT, CDR2 SNEGSKA, per germline (reference sequence). The CDR3 consists of 12 residues. CDR3 loop: CSALDRGDTIYF.

The rearrangement links TRBV15 to TRBJ2-7. The germline V gene encodes CDR1 LNHNV and CDR2 YYDKDF (reference sequence). This CDR3 is 15 amino acids long. The CDR3 region is CATSRGKENSYEQYF.

V is TRBV20-1 and J is TRBJ2-2. The CDR3 is 13 amino acids. Germline assignment: CDR1 DFQATT and CDR2 SNEGSKA (reference sequence). The CDR3 reads CSARELDTGELFF.

CDR3 loop: CASSFVPGELFF. This chain connects TRBV28 to TRBJ2-2. Germline CDR1 MDHEN, CDR2 SYDVKM. The CDR3 runs 12 residues.

The rearrangement uses TRBV9 and TRBJ2-1; TCRdb returns TRBD2, unconfirmable since there is no DNA. The germline gives CDR1 SGDLS, CDR2 YYNGEE. CDR3 length: 18 residues. The CDR3 reads CASSVSLREGLHPNEQFF.

J is TRBJ2-1 and V is TRBV28; the D call from TCRdb, TRBD1, cannot be confirmed without DNA. The CDR3 extends over 15 amino acids. The germline gives CDR1 MDHEN, CDR2 SYDVKM. CDR3: CASSTDRGLANEQFF.

CDR3 amino acids: CSVEVGGRSYEQYF. J is TRBJ2-7 and V is TRBV29-1; TCRdb returns TRBD1, unconfirmable since there is no DNA. The germline V gene encodes CDR1 SQVTM and CDR2 ANQGSEA. The length of the CDR3 is 14 residues.

V and J are TRBV6-2 or TRBV6-3 and TRBJ1-2; TCRdb's D call, TRBD1, is unchecked because there is no DNA. Per the germline V gene, CDR1 is MNHEY and CDR2 is SVGEGT. This CDR3 comprises 14 residues. The CDR3 sequence: CASTKRTPLGGYTF.

The chain combines TRBV6-2 or TRBV6-3 with TRBJ2-2; TCRdb reports TRBD1, a call that lacks DNA to check it against. From germline, CDR1 is MNHEY and CDR2 SVGEGT. The CDR3 spans 15 residues. The CDR3 reads CASSYGQGASGELFF.